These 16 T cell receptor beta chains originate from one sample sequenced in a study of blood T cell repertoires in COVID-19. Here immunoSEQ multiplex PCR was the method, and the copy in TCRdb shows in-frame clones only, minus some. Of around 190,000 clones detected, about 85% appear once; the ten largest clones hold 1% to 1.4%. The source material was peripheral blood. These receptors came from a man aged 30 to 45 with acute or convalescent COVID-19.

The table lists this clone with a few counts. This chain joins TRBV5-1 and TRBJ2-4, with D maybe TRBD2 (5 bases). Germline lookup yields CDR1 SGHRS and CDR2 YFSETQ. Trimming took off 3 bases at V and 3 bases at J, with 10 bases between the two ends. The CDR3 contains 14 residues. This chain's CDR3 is CASSSLAGKNIQYF. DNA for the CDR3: TGCGCCAGCAGCTCCCTGGCGGGCAAAAACATTCAGTACTTC.

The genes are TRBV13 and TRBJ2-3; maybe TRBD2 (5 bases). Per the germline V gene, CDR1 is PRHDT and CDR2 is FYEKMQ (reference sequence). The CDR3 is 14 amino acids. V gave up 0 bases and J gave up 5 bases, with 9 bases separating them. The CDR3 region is CASSLGGREDTQYF. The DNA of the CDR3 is TGTGCCAGCAGCTTAGGGGGGAGAGAAGATACGCAGTATTTT.

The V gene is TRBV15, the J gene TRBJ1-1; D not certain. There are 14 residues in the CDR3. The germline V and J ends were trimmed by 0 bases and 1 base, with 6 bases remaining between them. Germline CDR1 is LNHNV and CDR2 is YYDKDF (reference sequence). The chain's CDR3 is CATSREVANTEAFF. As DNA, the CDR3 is TGTGCCACCAGCAGAGAGGTGGCGAACACTGAAGCTTTCTTT.

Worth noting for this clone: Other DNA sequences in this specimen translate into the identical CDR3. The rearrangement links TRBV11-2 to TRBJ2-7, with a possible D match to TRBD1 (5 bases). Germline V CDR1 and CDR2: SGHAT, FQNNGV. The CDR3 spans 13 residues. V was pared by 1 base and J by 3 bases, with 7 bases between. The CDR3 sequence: CASSLGQSYEQYF. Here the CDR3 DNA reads TGTGCCAGCAGCTTAGGACAGAGCTACGAGCAGTACTTC.

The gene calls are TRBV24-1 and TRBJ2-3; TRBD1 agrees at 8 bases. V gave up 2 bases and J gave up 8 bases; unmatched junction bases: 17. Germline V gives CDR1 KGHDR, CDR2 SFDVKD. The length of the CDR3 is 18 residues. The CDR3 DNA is TGTGCCACCAGTGATTCGACAACTCAGGGACAGGTTCTCCCTACGCAGTATTTT. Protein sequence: CATSDSTTQGQVLPTQYF.

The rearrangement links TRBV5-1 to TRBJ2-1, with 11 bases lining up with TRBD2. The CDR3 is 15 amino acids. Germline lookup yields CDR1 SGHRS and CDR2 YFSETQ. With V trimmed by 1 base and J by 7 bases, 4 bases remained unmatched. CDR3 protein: CASSLQTSGNNEQFF. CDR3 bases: TGCGCCAGCAGCTTGCAGACTAGCGGGAATAATGAGCAGTTCTTC.

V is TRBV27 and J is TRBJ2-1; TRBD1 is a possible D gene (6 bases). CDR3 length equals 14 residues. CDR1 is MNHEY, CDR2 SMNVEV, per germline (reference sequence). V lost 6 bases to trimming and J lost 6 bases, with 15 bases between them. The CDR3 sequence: CASRTYGQSNEQFF. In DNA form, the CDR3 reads TGTGCCAGCAGGACGTATGGACAGTCCAATGAGCAGTTCTTC.

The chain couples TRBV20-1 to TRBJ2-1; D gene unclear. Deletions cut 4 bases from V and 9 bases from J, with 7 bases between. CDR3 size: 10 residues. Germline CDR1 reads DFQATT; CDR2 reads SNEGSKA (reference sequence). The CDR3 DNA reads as TGCAGTGCTACCAGGATTGAGCAGTTCTTC. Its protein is CSATRIEQFF.

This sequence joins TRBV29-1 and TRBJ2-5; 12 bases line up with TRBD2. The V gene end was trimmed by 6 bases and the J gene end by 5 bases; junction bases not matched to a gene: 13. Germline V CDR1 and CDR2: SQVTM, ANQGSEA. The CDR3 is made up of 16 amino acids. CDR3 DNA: TGCAGCGTGAGAGGACTAGCGGGGTTGTCTAGCGAGACCCAGTACTTC. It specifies CSVRGLAGLSSETQYF.

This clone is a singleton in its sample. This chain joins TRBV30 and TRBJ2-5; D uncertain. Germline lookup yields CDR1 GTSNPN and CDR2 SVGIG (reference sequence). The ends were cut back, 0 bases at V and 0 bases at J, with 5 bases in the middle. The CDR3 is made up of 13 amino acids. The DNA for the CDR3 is TGTGCCTGGAGTGTGGCAAACCAAGAGACCCAGTACTTC. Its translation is CAWSVANQETQYF.

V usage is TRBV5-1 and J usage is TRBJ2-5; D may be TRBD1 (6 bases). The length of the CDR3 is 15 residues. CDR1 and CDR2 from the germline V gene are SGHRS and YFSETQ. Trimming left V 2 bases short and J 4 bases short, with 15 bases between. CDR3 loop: CASSLQGSRAETQYF. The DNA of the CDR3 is TGCGCCAGCAGCTTACAGGGTAGTAGGGCAGAGACCCAGTACTTC.

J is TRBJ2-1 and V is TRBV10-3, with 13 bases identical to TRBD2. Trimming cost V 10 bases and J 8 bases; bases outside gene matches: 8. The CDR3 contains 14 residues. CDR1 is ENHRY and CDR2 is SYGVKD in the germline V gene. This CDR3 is CATPWTSGSDEQFF. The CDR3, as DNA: TGTGCCACCCCCTGGACTAGCGGGAGCGATGAGCAGTTCTTC.

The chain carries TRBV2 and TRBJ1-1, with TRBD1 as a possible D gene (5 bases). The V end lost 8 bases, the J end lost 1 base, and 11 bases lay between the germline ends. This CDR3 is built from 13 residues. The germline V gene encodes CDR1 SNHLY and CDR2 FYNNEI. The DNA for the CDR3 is TGTGCCAGCCTGACAGATACGAACACTGAAGCTTTCTTT. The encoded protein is CASLTDTNTEAFF.

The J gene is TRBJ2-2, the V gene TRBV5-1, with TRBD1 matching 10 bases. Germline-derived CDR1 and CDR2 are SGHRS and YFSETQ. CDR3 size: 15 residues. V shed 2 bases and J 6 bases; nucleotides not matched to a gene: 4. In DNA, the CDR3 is TGCGCCAGCAGCTTAGGACAGGGGGTTTCCGGGGAGCTGTTTTTT. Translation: CASSLGQGVSGELFF.

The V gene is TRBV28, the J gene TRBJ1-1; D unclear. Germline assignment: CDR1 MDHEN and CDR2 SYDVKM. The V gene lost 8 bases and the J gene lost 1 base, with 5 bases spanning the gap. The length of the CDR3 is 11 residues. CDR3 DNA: TGTGCCAGCGAGGGGAACACTGAAGCTTTCTTT. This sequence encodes CASEGNTEAFF.

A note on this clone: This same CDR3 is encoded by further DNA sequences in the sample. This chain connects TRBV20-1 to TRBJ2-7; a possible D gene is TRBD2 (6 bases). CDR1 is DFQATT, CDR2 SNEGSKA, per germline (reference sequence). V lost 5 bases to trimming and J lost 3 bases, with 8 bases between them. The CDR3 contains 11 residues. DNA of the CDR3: TGCAGTGCTCTGGGGGGCTACGAGCAGTACTTC. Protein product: CSALGGYEQYF.